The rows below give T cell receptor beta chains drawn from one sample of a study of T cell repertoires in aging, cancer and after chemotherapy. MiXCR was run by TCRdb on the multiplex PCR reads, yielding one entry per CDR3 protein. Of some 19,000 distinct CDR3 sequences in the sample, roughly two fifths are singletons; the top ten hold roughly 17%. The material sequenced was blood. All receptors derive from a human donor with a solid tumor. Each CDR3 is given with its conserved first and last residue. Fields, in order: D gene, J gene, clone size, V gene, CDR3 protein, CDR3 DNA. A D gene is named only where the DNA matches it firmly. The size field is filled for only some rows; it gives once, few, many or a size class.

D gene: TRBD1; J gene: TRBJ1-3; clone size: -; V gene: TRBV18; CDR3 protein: CASSPRRTGTGNTIYF; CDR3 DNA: TGTGCCAGCTCACCCCGGAGGACAGGAACTGGAAACACCATATATTTT
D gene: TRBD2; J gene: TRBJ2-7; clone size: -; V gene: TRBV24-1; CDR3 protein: CATKGAGTTSPRGEQYF; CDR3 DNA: TGTGCCACAAAAGGGGCCGGGACTACCTCACCGCGCGGCGAGCAGTACTTC
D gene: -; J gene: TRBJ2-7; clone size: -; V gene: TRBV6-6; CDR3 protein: CASRYGSYEQYF; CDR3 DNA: TGTGCCAGCAGGTATGGGAGCTACGAGCAGTACTTC
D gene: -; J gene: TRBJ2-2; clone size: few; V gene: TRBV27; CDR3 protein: CASSLSRLTGELFF; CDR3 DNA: TGTGCCAGCAGTTTATCGAGACTCACCGGGGAGCTGTTTTTT
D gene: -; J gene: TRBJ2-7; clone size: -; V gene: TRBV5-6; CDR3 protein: CASSLGNYEQYF; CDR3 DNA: TGTGCCAGCAGCTTAGGCAACTACGAGCAGTACTTC
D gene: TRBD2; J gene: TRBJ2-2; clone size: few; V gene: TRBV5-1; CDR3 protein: CASSRTSGGTGELFF; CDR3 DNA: TGCGCCAGCAGTAGGACTAGCGGGGGCACCGGGGAGCTGTTTTTT
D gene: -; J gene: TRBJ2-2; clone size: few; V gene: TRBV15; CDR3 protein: CATSRGSDWDTGELFF; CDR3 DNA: TGTGCCACCAGCAGAGGTTCGGACTGGGACACCGGGGAGCTGTTTTTT
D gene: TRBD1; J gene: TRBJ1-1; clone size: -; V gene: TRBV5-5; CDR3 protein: CASSARQGGNTEAFF; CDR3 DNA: TGTGCCAGCAGCGCACGACAGGGAGGGAACACTGAAGCTTTCTTT
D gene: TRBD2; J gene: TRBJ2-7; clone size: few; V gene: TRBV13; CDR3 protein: CASSLGAGGTYEQYF; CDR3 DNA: TGTGCCAGCAGCTTAGGGGCGGGAGGAACCTACGAGCAGTACTTC
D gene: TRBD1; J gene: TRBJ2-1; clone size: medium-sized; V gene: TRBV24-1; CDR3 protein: CATSDFRTGYNEQFF; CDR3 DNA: TGTGCCACCAGTGATTTCAGGACAGGCTACAATGAGCAGTTCTTC
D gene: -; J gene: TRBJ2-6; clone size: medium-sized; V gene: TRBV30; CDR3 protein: CAWSEKDSLSGANVLTF; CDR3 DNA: TGTGCCTGGAGCGAAAAGGACAGTCTCTCTGGGGCCAACGTCCTGACTTTC
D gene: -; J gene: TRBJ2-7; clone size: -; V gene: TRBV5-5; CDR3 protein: CASSLLDEQYF; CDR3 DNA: TGTGCCAGCAGCTTGCTCGACGAGCAGTACTTC
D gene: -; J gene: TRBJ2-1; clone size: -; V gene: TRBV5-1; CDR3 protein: CASSVDHSTYNEQFF; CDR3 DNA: TGCGCCAGCAGCGTGGACCACTCCACCTACAATGAGCAGTTCTTC
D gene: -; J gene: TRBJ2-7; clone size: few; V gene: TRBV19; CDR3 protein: CASSFGSGYEQYF; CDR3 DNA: TGTGCCAGTAGTTTCGGTAGCGGCTACGAGCAGTACTTC
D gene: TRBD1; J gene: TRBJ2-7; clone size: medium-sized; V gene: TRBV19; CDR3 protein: CASSMSQGAYEQYF; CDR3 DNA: TGTGCCAGTAGTATGAGTCAGGGGGCCTACGAGCAGTACTTC
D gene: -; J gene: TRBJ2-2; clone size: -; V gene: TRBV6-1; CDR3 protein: CASIPVWLNTGELFF; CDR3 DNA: TGTGCCAGCATCCCGGTGTGGCTGAACACCGGGGAGCTGTTTTTT